This T cell receptor (beta chain) is drawn from a study of blood T cell repertoires in COVID-19. The CDR3 runs to 17 residues. V trimming: 6 bases; J trimming: 3 bases; junction bases outside the gene matches: 14. Germline V gene sequence: CDR1 SGHVS, CDR2 FNYEAQ. Clones were read by immunoSEQ multiplex PCR, and TCRdb kept only the in-frame ones, dropping some. The sample records under 200,000 clones, less than 90% being singletons. The chain has TRBV7-6 and TRBJ1-1; 9 nucleotides agree with TRBD1. The receptor was isolated from a woman in her 70s with acute or convalescent COVID-19. The sequencing input was peripheral blood. CDR3 DNA: TGTGCCAGCAGTAATCACAGGGGGCTGGGTGGGGACACTGAAGCTTTCTTT. It yields the protein CASSNHRGLGGDTEAFF.